These 17 T cell receptor beta chains were all obtained from the same sample, sequenced in a study of untreated major depressive disorder. Study outcomes and limitations: Compared with controls, depressed patients showed more TRBV05-01 (Vbeta 5.1) usage in CD4+ T cells.

For these receptors, no antigen is known. Some clones are missing from TCRdb's copy, which holds only in-frame ones; the method was immunoSEQ multiplex PCR. Of under 15,000 clones in the sample, about 93% are singletons; the top ten hold more than 0.75%. The sequencing sample was made of CD4+ T cells from PBMCs. These receptors were obtained from a young man with major depressive disorder.

V usage is TRBV5-4 and J usage is TRBJ2-2; D call uncertain. Germline V gene sequence: CDR1 SGHNT, CDR2 YYREEE (reference sequence). This CDR3 region has 13 residues. Trimming left V 4 bases short and J 8 bases short, with 12 bases between. The CDR3 protein is CASSPDRRGELFF. CDR3 in DNA: TGTGCCAGCAGCCCGGACCGCAGGGGGGAGCTGTTTTTT. The full variable domain, rest sourced from reference TRBV5-4 and TRBJ2-2, is ETGVTQSPTHLIKTRGQQVTLRCSSQSGHNTVSWYQQALGQGPQFIFQYYREEENGRGNFPPRFSGLQFPNYSSELNVNALELDDSALYLCASSPDRRGELFFGEGSRLTVL.

The CDR3: CASSSGGTYNEQFF. CDR3 DNA: TGTGCCAGCAGCTCAGGGGGAACTTATAATGAGCAGTTCTTC. The rearrangement links TRBV11-2 to TRBJ2-1; 7 positions match TRBD1. This CDR3 contains 14 residues. Germline CDR1 SGHAT, CDR2 FQNNGV. J gave up 7 bases and V 4 bases, and 7 bases lay outside the gene matches.

V is TRBV5-8 and J is TRBJ1-1; D unresolved. Germline loops: CDR1 SGHTS, CDR2 YDEGEE. CDR3 size: 13 residues. V was trimmed by 0 bases and J by 3 bases, leaving 6 bases between them. The CDR3 nucleotides read TGTGCCAGCAGCTTGGACGCGGACACTGAAGCTTTCTTT. As protein: CASSLDADTEAFF.

The chain is built from TRBV2 and TRBJ2-5; D not resolved. This CDR3 is 12 amino acids long. V shed 1 base and J shed 5 bases, with 5 bases lying between them. Germline V gene sequence: CDR1 SNHLY, CDR2 FYNNEI. The CDR3 sequence is CASSEDEETQYF. Here the CDR3 DNA reads TGTGCCAGCAGTGAAGACGAGGAGACCCAGTACTTC.

The chain employs TRBV7-9 and TRBJ2-7, with 7 bases fitting TRBD2. This CDR3 has 13 residues. V dropped 5 bases and J dropped 6; count of bases not matched to a gene: 7. The V gene's germline CDR1 is SEHNR and CDR2 FQNEAQ (reference sequence). The chain's CDR3 is CASSGRGTGEQYF. In nucleotides, the CDR3 is TGTGCCAGCAGCGGGAGGGGTACGGGCGAGCAGTACTTC.

The chain links TRBV30 to TRBJ2-2, with 11 bases identical to TRBD2. J lost 7 bases, V lost 0 bases, and 4 bases had no gene match. Per the germline V gene, CDR1 is GTSNPN and CDR2 is SVGIG (reference sequence). CDR3 size: 15 residues. The CDR3 protein is CAWSVLAGEVGELFF. CDR3 DNA: TGTGCCTGGAGTGTACTAGCGGGGGAGGTCGGGGAGCTGTTTTTT.

The chain joins TRBV6-1 to TRBJ2-5, with D possibly being TRBD1 (5 bases). V shed 3 bases and J shed 10 bases, with 18 bases lying between them. The CDR3 sequence is 14 residues long. CDR1 MNHNS and CDR2 SASEGT come from the germline V gene. The CDR3 is CASSEVGQGGYQYF. CDR3 in DNA: TGTGCCAGCAGTGAGGTCGGCCAGGGTGGTTACCAGTACTTC.

The genes are TRBV18 and TRBJ2-7; D is unclear. The CDR3 spans 11 residues. Deletions cut 3 bases from V and 7 bases from J, with 7 bases between. Germline values: CDR1 KGHSH, CDR2 LQKENI. The DNA for the CDR3 is TGTGCCAGCTCACCTAACAGTGAGCAGTACTTC. This codes for CASSPNSEQYF.

J is TRBJ2-5 and V is TRBV18; D gene unclear. The CDR3 loop spans 11 amino acids. V was clipped by 6 bases and J by 2 bases, with 4 bases between them. Germline assignment: CDR1 KGHSH and CDR2 LQKENI. The CDR3 coding sequence is TGTGCCAGCTCCAATCAAGAGACCCAGTACTTC. It encodes CASSNQETQYF.

The genes are TRBV5-5 and TRBJ2-7, with D unresolved. The CDR3 extends over 13 amino acids. Germline CDR1 is SGHKS and CDR2 is YYEKEE (reference sequence). V lost 4 bases and J 3 bases, leaving 11 bases between the germline ends. The CDR3, as DNA: TGTGCCAGCAGCCCCAACTACGGCTACGAGCAGTACTTC. It is translated as CASSPNYGYEQYF.

The chain couples TRBV6-6 to TRBJ2-7; 11 bases match TRBD1. CDR3 length equals 15 residues. Germline CDR1 reads MNHNY; CDR2 reads SVGAGI (reference sequence). V dropped 6 bases and J dropped 3; count of bases not matched to a gene: 7. CDR3 region: CASRDGTGGLYEQYF. The CDR3 DNA sequence: TGTGCCAGCAGGGACGGGACAGGGGGACTCTACGAGCAGTACTTC.

The genes are TRBV5-4 and TRBJ1-3; D is uncertain. This CDR3 spans 15 amino acids. V lost 0 bases and J 4 bases, leaving 11 bases between the germline ends. Per germline, CDR1 SGHNT and CDR2 YYREEE (reference sequence). In DNA, the CDR3 is TGTGCCAGCAGCTTGGGCCCCTACTCGGGAAACACCATATATTTT. Translating it yields CASSLGPYSGNTIYF. Drawing the rest from reference TRBV5-4 and TRBJ1-3, the complete variable domain is ETGVTQSPTHLIKTRGQQVTLRCSSQSGHNTVSWYQQALGQGPQFIFQYYREEENGRGNFPPRFSGLQFPNYSSELNVNALELDDSALYLCASSLGPYSGNTIYFGEGSWLTVV.

The chain employs TRBV4-1 and TRBJ2-6; unclear D gene. V lost 2 bases and J 1 base, leaving 15 bases between the germline ends. This CDR3 is built from 18 residues. Germline CDR1 and CDR2: MGHRA and YSYEKL. The CDR3 DNA reads as TGCGCCAGCAGCCAAAGGACCCCTGAGGATTCTGGGGCCAACGTCCTGACTTTC. Its protein product is CASSQRTPEDSGANVLTF.

The V and J genes are TRBV30 and TRBJ1-2, with D maybe TRBD1 (6 bases). Trimming pared 5 bases from V and 0 bases from J, leaving 10 bases between. CDR1 is GTSNPN and CDR2 is SVGIG in the germline V gene (reference sequence). There are 13 residues in the CDR3. Here the CDR3 DNA reads TGTGCCTGGCGGACAGACGCTAACTATGGCTACACCTTC. Translating gives CAWRTDANYGYTF.

The chain employs TRBV4-1 and TRBJ1-5; 7 bases fit TRBD1. The CDR3 runs 15 residues. Germline values: CDR1 MGHRA, CDR2 YSYEKL. V was clipped by 3 bases and J by 5 bases; unmatched bases: 7. This chain's CDR3 is CASSQPTGRDQPQHF. Written as DNA, the CDR3 is TGCGCCAGCAGCCAGCCGACAGGGAGGGATCAGCCCCAGCATTTT.

The chain has TRBV4-1 and TRBJ1-6; D uncertain. Trimming shortened V by 6 bases and J by 5 bases, and 14 bases separated the two germline ends. Germline lookup yields CDR1 MGHRA and CDR2 YSYEKL. The length of the CDR3 is 15 residues. The CDR3 loop is CASRHQWKNNSPLHF. As DNA, the CDR3 is TGCGCCAGCAGACACCAGTGGAAGAATAATTCACCCCTCCACTTT.

The rearrangement uses TRBV2 and TRBJ2-5; D is possibly TRBD2 (7 bases). The CDR3 is 15 amino acids. Germline V gives CDR1 SNHLY, CDR2 FYNNEI. V lost 2 bases and J 4 bases, leaving 14 bases between the germline ends. DNA for the CDR3: TGTGCCAGCAGTGAATTGGGGGGGGCAGGAGAGACCCAGTACTTC. It yields the protein CASSELGGAGETQYF. The full variable domain, rest sourced from reference TRBV2 and TRBJ2-5, is EPEVTQTPSHQVTQMGQEVILRCVPISNHLYFYWYRQILGQKVEFLVSFYNNEISEKSEIFDDQFSVERPDGSNFTLKIRSTKLEDSAMYFCASSELGGAGETQYFGPGTRLLVL.